This TCR beta chain was found in a study of response to subunit inactivated influenza vaccine (dated by TCRdb to 2016 to 2019). Background for the entire study: Deep quantitative T cell receptor repertoire profiling was used in the study to track responses to a trivalent subunit inactivated influenza vaccine. Broader findings and caveats from the paper: According to the authors, only a limited number of new T cells may be recruited by each seasonal influenza vaccination.

Receptor libraries were prepared by RT-PCR. The reads were generated on an Illumina HiSeq 2500. Using fastp at Q25 and MiXCR, TCRdb reprocessed the public reads and kept productive beta chains. A single entry per CDR3 protein holds the most common genes and DNA from its merged rows. The sample has around 650,000 distinct CDR3 sequences on record, around 14% of them singletons. The ten largest account for about 9.9% of the sample. A note on this clonotype: Its cognate antigen has yet to be identified. Nothing much larger sits one base from this clone, and base qualities are not available.

This sequence originates from a man aged 45-65 years who received an inactivated influenza vaccine. Donor details come from another sample of the same person, matched by shared clones. The specimen was PBMCs from blood, collected approximately 13 days after vaccination.

The nucleotide sequence is TGTGCCAGCAGTCTACGGTATACGGGACTCCTGAGCGAGCAGTACTTC. This codes for CASSLRYTGLLSEQYF. The chain couples TRBV6-5 to TRBJ2-7, with a weak D call of TRBD2 (6 bases match). Trimming removed 5 bases from V and 6 bases from J, leaving 23 bases between the germline ends. The germline V gene specifies MNHEY as CDR1 and SVGAGI as CDR2. The CDR3 runs 16 amino acids, cysteine and phenylalanine included. CDR3 DNA only is kept here, 48 bases in frame from base 1.